The following is a T cell receptor beta chain sequence with its context. The CDR3 runs 15 residues. Germline V gives CDR1 SNHLY, CDR2 FYNNEI. V lost 2 bases to trimming and J lost 4 bases; unmatched junction nucleotides: 6. These data are taken from a study of blood T cell repertoires in COVID-19. Sequenced by immunoSEQ multiplex PCR; TCRdb stores in-frame clones only, minus some. The sample gives approximately 81,000 clones, around 80% of which show up once; 7% to 9.5% is in the top ten. The sequencing sample was made of peripheral blood. The V gene is TRBV2, the J gene TRBJ1-1; 8 nucleotides line up with TRBD1. This clonotype originated in a human donor in a cohort sampled during active COVID-19. The CDR3 bases are TGTGCCAGCAGTGAACGACAGGGGAAATTCACTGAAGCTTTCTTT. It codes for CASSERQGKFTEAFF.